The source of this TCR beta chain is a study of T cells in Graves' hyperthyroidism and ophthalmopathy. Researchers took RNA transcripts and amplified the TCR beta CDR3 regions from them. RT-PCR in the first round (using the HTBI primer set) targeted the TCR CDR3. TCRdb processed the multiplex PCR reads anew with MiXCR; each CDR3 protein has one entry. The sample shows fewer than 750,000 distinct CDR3 sequences, roughly 14% of them seen only once. CDR3 size: 12 residues. The V end lost 5 bases, the J end lost 0 bases, and 5 bases lay between the germline ends. Germline V gene sequence: CDR1 SGHKS, CDR2 YYEKEE (reference sequence). Broader study findings: Most thyroid clonotypes expanded above 0.001 were also detected in blood.

This clonotype was detected many times. Its antigen is not known. Sequencing was done on a sample of blood. This chain connects TRBV5-5 to TRBJ1-1; D gene ambiguous. This receptor was identified in a woman between 35 and 50 years old with Graves' ophthalmopathy. The CDR3 protein is CASRSLNTEAFF. The CDR3 DNA reads as TGTGCCAGCAGATCGTTGAACACTGAAGCTTTCTTT. Drawing the rest from reference TRBV5-5 and TRBJ1-1, the complete variable domain is DAGVTQSPTHLIKTRGQQVTLRCSPISGHKSVSWYQQVLGQGPQFIFQYYEKEERGRGNFPDRFSARQFPNYSSELNVNALLLGDSALYLCASRSLNTEAFFGQGTRLTVV.